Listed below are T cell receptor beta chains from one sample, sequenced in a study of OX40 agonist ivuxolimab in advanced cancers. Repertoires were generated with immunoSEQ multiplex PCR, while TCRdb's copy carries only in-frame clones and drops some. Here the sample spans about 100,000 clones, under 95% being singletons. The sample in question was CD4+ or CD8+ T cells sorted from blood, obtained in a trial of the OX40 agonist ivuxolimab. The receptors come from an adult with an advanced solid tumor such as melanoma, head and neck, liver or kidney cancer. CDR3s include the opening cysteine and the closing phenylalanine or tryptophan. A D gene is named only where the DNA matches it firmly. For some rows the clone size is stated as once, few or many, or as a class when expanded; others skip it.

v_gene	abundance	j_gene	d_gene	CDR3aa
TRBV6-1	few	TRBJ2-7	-	CASSDQLNYEQYF
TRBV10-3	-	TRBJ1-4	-	CAIRQTVKEKLFF
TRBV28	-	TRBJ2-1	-	CASSSLGYNEQFF
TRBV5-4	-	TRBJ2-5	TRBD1	CASSTDRNYQETQYF
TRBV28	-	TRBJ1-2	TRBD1	CASRLRTGGGGYTF
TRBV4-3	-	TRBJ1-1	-	CASSQEQGTEAFF
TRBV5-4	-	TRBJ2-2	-	CASSLDQNTGELFF
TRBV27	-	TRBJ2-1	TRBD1	CASSLDRGDEQFF
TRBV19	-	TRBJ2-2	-	CASRGPPATGELFF
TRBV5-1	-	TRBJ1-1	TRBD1	CASSSQGPGTEAFF
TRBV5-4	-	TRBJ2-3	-	CASSPEYKLGADTQYF
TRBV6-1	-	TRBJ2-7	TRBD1	CASSFRDRPYEQYF
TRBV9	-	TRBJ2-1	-	CASSARRGEQFF
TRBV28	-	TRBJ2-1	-	CASSLSADTSSYNEQFF
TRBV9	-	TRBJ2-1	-	CASSVVGGNNEQFF
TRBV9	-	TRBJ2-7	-	CASSVGGSGMDYEQYF
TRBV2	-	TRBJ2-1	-	CASSVYNEQFF
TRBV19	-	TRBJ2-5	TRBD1	CASSTAHTGVLGTQYF
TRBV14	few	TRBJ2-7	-	CASSQWAYGSYEQYF
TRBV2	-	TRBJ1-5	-	CASSSDPPGPQHF
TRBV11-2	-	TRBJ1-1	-	CASSFENTEAFF
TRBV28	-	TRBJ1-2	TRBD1	CASSFPTGRDPGGYTF
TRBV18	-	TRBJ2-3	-	CASSPPGLQSSTDTQYF
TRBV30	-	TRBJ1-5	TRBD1	CAWGRDSVSQPQHF
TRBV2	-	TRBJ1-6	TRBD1	CASSPDRVSPLHF
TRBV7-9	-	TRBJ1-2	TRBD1	CASSSPGQGILYGYTF
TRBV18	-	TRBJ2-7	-	CASSPGPSSYEQYF
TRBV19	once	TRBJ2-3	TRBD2	CASTRLAGGSNTQYF